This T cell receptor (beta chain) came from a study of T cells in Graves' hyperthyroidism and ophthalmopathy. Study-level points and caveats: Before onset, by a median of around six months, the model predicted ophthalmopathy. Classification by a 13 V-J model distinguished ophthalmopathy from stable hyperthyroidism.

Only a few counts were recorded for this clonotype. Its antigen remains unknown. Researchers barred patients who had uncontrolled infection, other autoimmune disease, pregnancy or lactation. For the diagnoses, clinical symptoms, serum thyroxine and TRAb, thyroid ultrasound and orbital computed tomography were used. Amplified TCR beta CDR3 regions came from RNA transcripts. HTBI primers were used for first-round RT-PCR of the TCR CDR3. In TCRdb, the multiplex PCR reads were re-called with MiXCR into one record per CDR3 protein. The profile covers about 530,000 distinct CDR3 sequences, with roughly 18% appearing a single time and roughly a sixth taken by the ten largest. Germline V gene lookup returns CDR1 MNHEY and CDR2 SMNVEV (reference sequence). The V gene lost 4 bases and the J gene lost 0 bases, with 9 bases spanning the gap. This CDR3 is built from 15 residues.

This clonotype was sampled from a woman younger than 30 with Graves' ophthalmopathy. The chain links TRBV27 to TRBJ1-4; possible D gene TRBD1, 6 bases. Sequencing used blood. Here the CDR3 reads CASSSGTTTNEKLFF. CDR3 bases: TGTGCCAGCAGTTCCGGGACAACAACTAATGAAAAACTGTTTTTT.